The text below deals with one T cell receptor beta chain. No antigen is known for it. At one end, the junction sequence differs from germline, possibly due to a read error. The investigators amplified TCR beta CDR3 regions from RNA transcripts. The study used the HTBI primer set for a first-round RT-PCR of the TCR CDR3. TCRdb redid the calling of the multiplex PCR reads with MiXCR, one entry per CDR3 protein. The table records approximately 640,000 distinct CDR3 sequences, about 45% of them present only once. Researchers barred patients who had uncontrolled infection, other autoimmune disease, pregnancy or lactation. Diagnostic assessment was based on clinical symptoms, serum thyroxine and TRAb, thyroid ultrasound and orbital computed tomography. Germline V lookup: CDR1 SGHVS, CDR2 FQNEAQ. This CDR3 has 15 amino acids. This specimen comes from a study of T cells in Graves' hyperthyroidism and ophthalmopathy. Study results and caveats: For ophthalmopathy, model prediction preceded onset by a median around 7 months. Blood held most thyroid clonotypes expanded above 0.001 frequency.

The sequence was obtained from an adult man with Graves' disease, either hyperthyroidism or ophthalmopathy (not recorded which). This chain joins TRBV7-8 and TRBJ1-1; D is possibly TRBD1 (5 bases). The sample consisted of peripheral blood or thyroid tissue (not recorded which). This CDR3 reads CASSTRPGESTEVFF. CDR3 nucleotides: TGTGCCAGCAGTACTCGTCCGGGGGAGAGCACTGAAGTTTTCTTT.